What follows are 8 T cell receptor beta chains derived from one specimen sequenced in a study of blood T cell repertoires in COVID-19 (dated by TCRdb to about 2020). Libraries were prepared through the immunoSEQ multiplex PCR assay. Imported from immuneACCESS, the table was reduced by TCRdb to in-frame sequences with V and J called. These copies leave out some clones; in studies compared against another copy, an unresolved V gene accounts for under half, and the cause of the remainder is not known. The sample table contains about 220,000 clones; only one count was recorded for about 84% of them. The ten largest clonotypes hold 9.5% to 15% of the sample. The source material was peripheral blood. All receptors derive from a human donor in a cohort sampled during active COVID-19.

The chain couples TRBV7-9 to TRBJ2-1, with 7 bases matching TRBD2. The germline gives CDR1 SEHNR, CDR2 FQNEAQ (reference sequence). V lost 8 bases, J lost 3 bases, and 10 bases stayed unmatched. The CDR3 covers 15 residues. CDR3 DNA sequence: TGTGCCAGCGCAGGGCGGGAGCAAGTCTACAATGAGCAGTTCTTC. Protein: CASAGREQVYNEQFF.

This chain links TRBV7-2 with TRBJ1-5; 10 bases match TRBD1. This CDR3 region has 13 residues. V lost 5 bases, J lost 5 bases, and 0 bases stayed unmatched. Germline V gives CDR1 SGHTA, CDR2 FQGNSA. The CDR3 loop reads CASSGQGDQPQHF. In DNA, the CDR3 is TGTGCCAGCAGCGGACAGGGGGATCAGCCCCAGCATTTT.

The J gene is TRBJ2-1, the V gene TRBV5-1; the match to TRBD2 covers 12 bases. The CDR3 is 15 amino acids. Looked up from germline, CDR1 is SGHRS and CDR2 is YFSETQ. The V gene end was trimmed by 4 bases and the J gene end by 6 bases; junction bases not matched to a gene: 5. CDR3 sequence: CASSPRTSGTNEQFF. CDR3 bases: TGCGCCAGCAGCCCCCGGACTAGCGGGACCAATGAGCAGTTCTTC.

The rearrangement joins TRBV11-2 to TRBJ1-2; D gene ambiguous. V gave up 5 bases and J gave up 6 bases, with 13 bases separating them. This CDR3 is built from 13 residues. Germline V gives CDR1 SGHAT, CDR2 FQNNGV. Written as DNA, the CDR3 is TGTGCCAGCAGCCCTAATAGCGGGGATGGCTACACCTTC. Protein sequence: CASSPNSGDGYTF.

The CDR3 is CASSVARSSGYTF. In DNA form, the CDR3 reads TGTGCCAGCAGCGTAGCTCGATCTAGTGGCTACACCTTC. The chain uses TRBV9 and TRBJ1-2; D is unresolved. Per the germline V gene, CDR1 is SGDLS and CDR2 is YYNGEE. CDR3 length equals 13 residues. Trimming removed 0 bases at V and 7 bases at J, with 10 bases between. The full variable domain, with the rest looked up from reference TRBV9 and TRBJ1-2, is DSGVTQTPKHLITATGQRVTLRCSPRSGDLSVYWYQQSLDQGLQFLIQYYNGEERAKGNILERFSAQQFPDLHSELNLSSLELGDSALYFCASSVARSSGYTFGSGTRLTVV.

This chain uses TRBV19 with TRBJ2-7; 7 bases align to TRBD2. This CDR3 has 15 residues. J gave up 0 bases and V 3 bases, and 5 bases lay outside the gene matches. Germline-derived CDR1 and CDR2 are LNHDA and SQIVND (reference sequence). The chain's CDR3 is CASSILAGSSYEQYF. The CDR3 coding sequence is TGTGCCAGTAGTATCTTAGCGGGTTCCTCCTACGAGCAGTACTTC.

The chain carries TRBV7-8 and TRBJ1-5; weak D call: TRBD1 (6 bases). V was trimmed by 4 bases and J by 7 bases, leaving 17 bases between them. CDR1 and CDR2 from the germline V gene are SGHVS and FQNEAQ. This CDR3 has 15 residues. The CDR3 sequence: CASSSGQTSWQPQHF. CDR3 DNA: TGTGCCAGCAGCTCAGGACAGACTAGCTGGCAGCCCCAGCATTTT.

This chain links TRBV12-3 or TRBV12-4 with TRBJ1-2; D might be TRBD1 (5 bases). V shed 6 bases and J shed 7 bases, with 15 bases lying between them. There are 13 residues in the CDR3. CDR3 protein: CASSLGLARGYTF. For the CDR3, the DNA is TGTGCCAGCAGCCTGGGACTTGCACGTGGCTACACCTTC.